One and the same sample provided the 31 T cell receptor beta chains below, sequenced in a study of T cells in Graves' hyperthyroidism and ophthalmopathy. Amplification targeted TCR beta CDR3 regions from RNA transcripts. The TCR CDR3 first-round RT-PCR relied on the HTBI primer set. TCRdb called the multiplex PCR reads again in MiXCR, with one record for every CDR3 protein. This sample has about 640,000 distinct CDR3 sequences; under 25% occur once, and the top ten carry 30% to 40%. The material sequenced was blood. The receptors were gathered from a man aged 30 to 45 with Graves' ophthalmopathy.

Points on this clonotype: This sequence may be a read error, since a much larger clone differs from it by one base. The J gene is TRBJ2-3, the V gene TRBV2; TRBD1 is a possible D gene (5 bases). Trimming shortened V by 3 bases and J by 5 bases, and 15 bases separated the two germline ends. Germline CDR1 is SNHLY and CDR2 is FYNNEI. This CDR3 is built from 15 residues. CDR3 amino acids: CASSDFTGTIDTQYF. CDR3 nucleotides: TGTGCCAGCAGTGATTTTACAGGAACCATAGATACGCAGTATTTT.

The chain employs TRBV6-6 and TRBJ2-3, with 11 nucleotides matching TRBD2. The trim removed 0 bases at V and 6 bases at J, leaving 11 bases unmatched. Germline-derived CDR1 and CDR2 are MNHNY and SVGAGI (reference sequence). CDR3 length: 18 amino acids. CDR3 in amino acids: CASSYSLSGRARLDTQYF. The CDR3, as DNA: TGTGCCAGCAGTTACTCCCTTAGCGGGAGGGCCCGCCTCGATACGCAGTATTTT.

Ten or more counts support this clonotype. V and J are TRBV5-1 and TRBJ2-1, with TRBD2 identical over 11 bases. V lost 4 bases, J lost 6 bases, and 12 bases stayed unmatched. The V gene's germline CDR1 is SGHRS and CDR2 YFSETQ. The CDR3 length is 17 residues. The CDR3 DNA sequence: TGCGCCAGCAGCCAGCGCCCGACTAGCGGGATCGTCAATGAGCAGTTCTTC. Its protein product is CASSQRPTSGIVNEQFF.

The DNA of the CDR3 is TGTGCCAGCAGTTTGCCCAAATCGTGGGAGCTGTTTTTT. This sequence encodes CASSLPKSWELFF. The chain couples TRBV28 to TRBJ2-2; D is unresolved. The CDR3 consists of 13 residues. Germline values: CDR1 MDHEN, CDR2 SYDVKM. V lost 3 bases and J 9 bases, leaving 11 bases between the germline ends. Combining the CDR3 with reference TRBV28 and TRBJ2-2 gives the whole variable domain DVKVTQSSRYLVKRTGEKVFLECVQDMDHENMFWYRQDPGLGLRLIYFSYDVKMKEKGDIPEGYSVSREKKERFSLILESASTNQTSMYLCASSLPKSWELFFGEGSRLTVL.

This sequence joins TRBV19 and TRBJ1-1; D perhaps matches TRBD1 (6 bases). This CDR3 is built from 13 residues. V lost 5 bases to trimming and J lost 11 bases, with 18 bases between them. Germline V gives CDR1 LNHDA, CDR2 SQIVND (reference sequence). The CDR3 is CASSPQWTVWAFF. The CDR3 coding sequence is TGTGCCAGTAGTCCCCAGTGGACAGTTTGGGCTTTCTTT.

The chain is built from TRBV29-1 and TRBJ2-7, with 13 bases that match TRBD2. Germline CDR1 is SQVTM and CDR2 is ANQGSEA. This CDR3 contains 13 residues. V lost 7 bases, J lost 7 bases, and 7 bases stayed unmatched. CDR3 DNA: TGCAGCGCCACGGGACTAGCGGGGAGGGAGCAGTACTTC. It is translated as CSATGLAGREQYF.

The rearrangement links TRBV14 to TRBJ2-7; TRBD1 agrees at 9 bases. There are 15 residues in the CDR3. Looked up from germline, CDR1 is SGHDN and CDR2 is FVKESK. Germline trimming cut 2 bases from V and 4 bases from J; bases unmatched to any gene: 6. The CDR3 sequence: CASSQTTGGSYEQYF. Here the CDR3 DNA reads TGTGCCAGCAGCCAAACGACAGGGGGAAGTTACGAGCAGTACTTC.

This clonotype was detected ten times or more. The chain is built from TRBV2 and TRBJ2-5; 7 bases align to TRBD1. Germline assignment: CDR1 SNHLY and CDR2 FYNNEI. The CDR3 runs 13 residues. V lost 4 bases to trimming and J lost 1 base; unmatched junction nucleotides: 0. This chain's CDR3 is CASSGQGQETQYF. The CDR3 DNA reads as TGTGCCAGCAGTGGACAGGGCCAAGAGACCCAGTACTTC.

This clonotype was seen ten or more times. The chain uses TRBV28 and TRBJ2-5; D perhaps matches TRBD2 (5 bases). Germline CDR1 and CDR2: MDHEN and SYDVKM. Between the trimmed V and J ends, which lost 2 bases and 4 bases, there was a span of 11 bases. This CDR3 spans 14 amino acids. The chain's CDR3 is CASSLGFEGETQYF. For the CDR3, the DNA is TGTGCCAGCAGTTTAGGGTTTGAGGGAGAGACCCAGTACTTC.

This clonotype has at least ten counts. This rearrangement joins TRBV12-3 or TRBV12-4 to TRBJ2-1; 8 bases line up with TRBD2. CDR3 length: 14 amino acids. The trim removed 3 bases at V and 8 bases at J, leaving 6 bases unmatched. CDR3 sequence reads: CASSLAGLADEQFF. As DNA, the CDR3 is TGTGCCAGCAGTTTGGCCGGACTAGCAGATGAGCAGTTCTTC.

This chain uses TRBV7-8 with TRBJ2-3; possible D gene TRBD2, 5 bases. The CDR3 has 15 amino acids. V lost 0 bases and J lost 3, with 10 bases in between. Per the germline V gene, CDR1 is SGHVS and CDR2 is FQNEAQ. The CDR3 sequence is CASSLAGVGTDTQYF. As DNA, the CDR3 is TGTGCCAGCAGCTTAGCGGGAGTAGGAACAGATACGCAGTATTTT. Using reference TRBV7-8 and TRBJ2-3 for the parts outside the CDR3, the full variable domain is GAGVSQSPRYKVAKRGQDVALRCDPISGHVSLFWYQQALGQGPEFLTYFQNEAQLDKSGLPSDRFFAERPEGSVSTLKIQRTQQEDSAVYLCASSLAGVGTDTQYFGPGTRLTVL.

This chain joins TRBV28 and TRBJ1-3, with 9 bases that match TRBD1. The CDR3 consists of 15 residues. The ends lost 10 bases at V and 0 bases at J; junction bases unmatched: 7. The germline V gene has CDR1 MDHEN and CDR2 SYDVKM. The CDR3 loop reads CATYLGQGSGNTIYF. CDR3 DNA: TGTGCCACCTATTTGGGACAGGGCTCTGGAAACACCATATATTTT.

This clonotype came up a few times. The CDR3 reads CASTQGTGSTGELFF. The CDR3 bases are TGTGCCAGCACCCAGGGGACGGGGTCCACCGGGGAGCTGTTTTTT. J is TRBJ2-2 and V is TRBV28, with D possibly matching TRBD1 (6 bases). There are 15 residues in the CDR3. Germline loops: CDR1 MDHEN, CDR2 SYDVKM. Trimming removed 7 bases from V and 4 bases from J, with 16 bases in between.

This clonotype was seen more than once but under ten times. The chain's CDR3 is CSAKDLSNTGELFF. The CDR3 DNA reads TGCAGTGCGAAGGACCTTTCGAACACCGGGGAGCTGTTTTTT. This chain joins TRBV20-1 and TRBJ2-2; no definite D call. Germline loops: CDR1 DFQATT, CDR2 SNEGSKA (reference sequence). There are 14 residues in the CDR3. V gave up 6 bases and J gave up 0 bases, with 11 bases separating them.

This clonotype was observed at least ten times. This chain uses TRBV11-2 with TRBJ1-1, with 7 bases identical to TRBD1. V lost 6 bases, J lost 7 bases, and 11 bases stayed unmatched. From germline, CDR1 is SGHAT and CDR2 FQNNGV. CDR3 size: 14 residues. CDR3 sequence (DNA): TGTGCCAGCAGAAAGACAAGGGGGCCGAGTGAAGCTTTCTTT. Its protein is CASRKTRGPSEAFF.

The table lists this clonotype with many counts. This chain uses TRBV7-3 with TRBJ2-7, with 9 bases fitting TRBD2. The CDR3 totals 15 residues. Germline V gene data show CDR1 as SGHTA and CDR2 as FQGTGA. The junction had 11 bases not matched to a gene; V was cut back by 5 bases and J by 6 bases. CDR3 protein: CASSEGLAPFGEQYF. CDR3 DNA: TGTGCCAGCAGCGAGGGACTAGCTCCCTTTGGCGAGCAGTACTTC. The full variable domain, completed using reference TRBV7-3 and TRBJ2-7, is GAGVSQTPSNKVTEKGKYVELRCDPISGHTALYWYRQSLGQGPEFLIYFQGTGAADDSGLPNDRFFAVRPEGSVSTLKIQRTERGDSAVYLCASSEGLAPFGEQYFGPGTRLTVT.

The chain carries TRBV24-1 and TRBJ1-2; D uncertain. From germline, CDR1 is KGHDR and CDR2 SFDVKD. This CDR3 has 12 amino acids. V lost 7 bases, J lost 5 bases, and 10 bases lay in between. The CDR3 DNA is TGTGCCACCAGGGATCCAGGTTATGGCTACACCTTC. Translated, it gives CATRDPGYGYTF.

This clonotype was observed once. This chain joins TRBV12-3 or TRBV12-4 and TRBJ2-7; 7 bases fit TRBD1. J gave up 3 bases and V 6 bases, and 11 bases lay outside the gene matches. The CDR3 runs 15 residues. CDR3 nucleotide sequence: TGTGCCAGCAGCCGACTAAGACAGGGAGACTACGAGCAGTACTTC. Encoded protein: CASSRLRQGDYEQYF.

About this clonotype itself: Germline is not matched at one junction end, which may reflect a read error. V and J are TRBV5-1 and TRBJ1-1, with a weak D call TRBD1 (5 bases). The CDR3 runs to 15 residues. Germline V lookup: CDR1 SGHRS, CDR2 YFSETQ. For the CDR3, the DNA is TGCGCCAGCGGCTTGTCTCGGGACCTACGGGGTGAAGCTTTCTTT. Translated: CASGLSRDLRGEAFF.

The chain recombines TRBV24-1 with TRBJ1-2, with 8 bases identical to TRBD1. The CDR3 covers 17 residues. Germline-derived CDR1 and CDR2 are KGHDR and SFDVKD. V dropped 11 bases and J dropped 7; count of bases not matched to a gene: 23. CDR3 in amino acids: CAIIGAGQAQHPSGYTF. The CDR3 nucleotides read TGTGCCATCATTGGGGCGGGACAGGCTCAACATCCAAGTGGCTACACCTTC.

The chain couples TRBV5-6 to TRBJ2-1; perhaps D is TRBD1 or TRBD2 (6 bases each). Trimming took 4 bases from V and 5 from J, leaving 16 bases between them. The CDR3 contains 15 residues. CDR1 and CDR2 (germline): SGHDT, YYEEEE. DNA for the CDR3: TGTGCCAGCAGCGAGGGACTTGGGGGCCACAATGAGCAGTTCTTC. It is translated as CASSEGLGGHNEQFF.

The chain employs TRBV7-2 and TRBJ2-1, with TRBD2 matching 8 bases. Trimming cost V 5 bases and J 0 bases; bases outside gene matches: 6. Germline CDR1 is SGHTA and CDR2 is FQGNSA. The CDR3 length is 16 residues. DNA for the CDR3: TGTGCCAGCAGCCCCCGACTAGCGAGCTCCTACAATGAGCAGTTCTTC. Translating gives CASSPRLASSYNEQFF.

The DNA for the CDR3 is TGTGCCAGCAGCCAAGATCCGACAGCCTCAGGCTACGAGCAGTACTTC. It encodes CASSQDPTASGYEQYF. The chain combines TRBV3-1 with TRBJ2-7; TRBD1 is a possible D gene (5 bases). The germline V and J ends were trimmed by 0 bases and 3 bases, with 15 bases remaining between them. Germline loops: CDR1 LGHDT, CDR2 YNNKEL (reference sequence). There are 16 residues in the CDR3.

V and J are TRBV28 and TRBJ1-1; 7 nucleotides agree with TRBD1. Germline V CDR1 and CDR2: MDHEN, SYDVKM. V was clipped by 6 bases and J by 10 bases; unmatched bases: 5. The length of the CDR3 is 11 residues. In DNA form, the CDR3 reads TGTGCCAGCAGGGGGACAGTTGGAGCTTTCTTT. Its translation: CASRGTVGAFF.

The chain links TRBV27 to TRBJ1-5; D remains ambiguous. The germline CDR1 and CDR2 sequences are MNHEY and SMNVEV (reference sequence). V was cut by 2 bases and J by 7 bases, with 15 bases left in between. This CDR3 contains 15 residues. As DNA, the CDR3 is TGTGCCAGCAGTTTAGGGCCCGGGGTGGGCCAGCCCCAGCATTTT. Its protein is CASSLGPGVGQPQHF.

This clonotype showed up just a few times. This chain links TRBV7-8 with TRBJ2-3, with TRBD2 matching over 13 bases. Germline V gene lookup returns CDR1 SGHVS and CDR2 FQNEAQ. V trimming: 1 base; J trimming: 5 bases; junction bases outside the gene matches: 21. This CDR3 comprises 22 residues. CDR3 DNA sequence: TGTGCCAGCAGCTTAGTTCGCCCCACAACTAGCGGGAGGGCCGAGGGGGTAGATACGCAGTATTTT. It codes for CASSLVRPTTSGRAEGVDTQYF.

The chain links TRBV6-2 or TRBV6-3 to TRBJ2-3; 11 bases map to TRBD1. V trimming: 2 bases; J trimming: 5 bases; junction bases outside the gene matches: 6. The CDR3 has 16 amino acids. Germline V gene sequence: CDR1 MNHEY, CDR2 SVGEGT. Written as DNA, the CDR3 is TGTGCCAGCAGTTACCCGGGGACAGGGGGTGTAGATACGCAGTATTTT. Its protein product is CASSYPGTGGVDTQYF.

This clonotype was counted ten times or more. This CDR3 reads CASSQDSNQPQHF. The CDR3 DNA reads TGTGCCAGCAGCCAAGATAGCAATCAGCCCCAGCATTTT. The gene calls are TRBV3-1 and TRBJ1-5, with D hard to call. Between the trimmed V and J ends, which lost 0 bases and 0 bases, there was a span of 0 bases. The CDR3 runs 13 residues. The germline CDR1 and CDR2 sequences are LGHDT and YNNKEL (reference sequence).

A single count supports this clonotype. At one of its ends the junction is not consistent with the germline gene, which may arise from a read error. The V and J genes are TRBV11-2 and TRBJ1-1, with 7 bases identical to TRBD1. The germline gives CDR1 SGHAT, CDR2 FQNNGV. The CDR3 loop spans 18 amino acids. CDR3 protein: CASSSSRTDRAGNAEAFF. CDR3 in DNA: TGTGCCAGCAGCTCGTCCAGGACTGACAGGGCGGGGAACGCTGAAGCTTTCTTT.

This chain joins TRBV28 and TRBJ2-3; the D gene is possibly TRBD2 (6 bases). With 5 bases removed from V and 4 bases from J, the gap between germline ends came to 10 bases. The CDR3 covers 13 residues. Germline lookup yields CDR1 MDHEN and CDR2 SYDVKM. DNA of the CDR3: TGTGCCAGCAGTGACCCGGGGGCAGATACGCAGTATTTT. It is translated as CASSDPGADTQYF.

This chain joins TRBV11-1 and TRBJ2-4, with 7 bases that match TRBD2. The CDR3 has 15 amino acids. J lost 8 bases, V lost 1 base, and 8 bases had no gene match. Per the germline V gene, CDR1 is SGHAT and CDR2 is FQDESV (reference sequence). This CDR3 is CASSLGVGGVDIQYF. The DNA of the CDR3 is TGTGCCAGCAGCTTAGGGGTGGGAGGGGTGGACATTCAGTACTTC.